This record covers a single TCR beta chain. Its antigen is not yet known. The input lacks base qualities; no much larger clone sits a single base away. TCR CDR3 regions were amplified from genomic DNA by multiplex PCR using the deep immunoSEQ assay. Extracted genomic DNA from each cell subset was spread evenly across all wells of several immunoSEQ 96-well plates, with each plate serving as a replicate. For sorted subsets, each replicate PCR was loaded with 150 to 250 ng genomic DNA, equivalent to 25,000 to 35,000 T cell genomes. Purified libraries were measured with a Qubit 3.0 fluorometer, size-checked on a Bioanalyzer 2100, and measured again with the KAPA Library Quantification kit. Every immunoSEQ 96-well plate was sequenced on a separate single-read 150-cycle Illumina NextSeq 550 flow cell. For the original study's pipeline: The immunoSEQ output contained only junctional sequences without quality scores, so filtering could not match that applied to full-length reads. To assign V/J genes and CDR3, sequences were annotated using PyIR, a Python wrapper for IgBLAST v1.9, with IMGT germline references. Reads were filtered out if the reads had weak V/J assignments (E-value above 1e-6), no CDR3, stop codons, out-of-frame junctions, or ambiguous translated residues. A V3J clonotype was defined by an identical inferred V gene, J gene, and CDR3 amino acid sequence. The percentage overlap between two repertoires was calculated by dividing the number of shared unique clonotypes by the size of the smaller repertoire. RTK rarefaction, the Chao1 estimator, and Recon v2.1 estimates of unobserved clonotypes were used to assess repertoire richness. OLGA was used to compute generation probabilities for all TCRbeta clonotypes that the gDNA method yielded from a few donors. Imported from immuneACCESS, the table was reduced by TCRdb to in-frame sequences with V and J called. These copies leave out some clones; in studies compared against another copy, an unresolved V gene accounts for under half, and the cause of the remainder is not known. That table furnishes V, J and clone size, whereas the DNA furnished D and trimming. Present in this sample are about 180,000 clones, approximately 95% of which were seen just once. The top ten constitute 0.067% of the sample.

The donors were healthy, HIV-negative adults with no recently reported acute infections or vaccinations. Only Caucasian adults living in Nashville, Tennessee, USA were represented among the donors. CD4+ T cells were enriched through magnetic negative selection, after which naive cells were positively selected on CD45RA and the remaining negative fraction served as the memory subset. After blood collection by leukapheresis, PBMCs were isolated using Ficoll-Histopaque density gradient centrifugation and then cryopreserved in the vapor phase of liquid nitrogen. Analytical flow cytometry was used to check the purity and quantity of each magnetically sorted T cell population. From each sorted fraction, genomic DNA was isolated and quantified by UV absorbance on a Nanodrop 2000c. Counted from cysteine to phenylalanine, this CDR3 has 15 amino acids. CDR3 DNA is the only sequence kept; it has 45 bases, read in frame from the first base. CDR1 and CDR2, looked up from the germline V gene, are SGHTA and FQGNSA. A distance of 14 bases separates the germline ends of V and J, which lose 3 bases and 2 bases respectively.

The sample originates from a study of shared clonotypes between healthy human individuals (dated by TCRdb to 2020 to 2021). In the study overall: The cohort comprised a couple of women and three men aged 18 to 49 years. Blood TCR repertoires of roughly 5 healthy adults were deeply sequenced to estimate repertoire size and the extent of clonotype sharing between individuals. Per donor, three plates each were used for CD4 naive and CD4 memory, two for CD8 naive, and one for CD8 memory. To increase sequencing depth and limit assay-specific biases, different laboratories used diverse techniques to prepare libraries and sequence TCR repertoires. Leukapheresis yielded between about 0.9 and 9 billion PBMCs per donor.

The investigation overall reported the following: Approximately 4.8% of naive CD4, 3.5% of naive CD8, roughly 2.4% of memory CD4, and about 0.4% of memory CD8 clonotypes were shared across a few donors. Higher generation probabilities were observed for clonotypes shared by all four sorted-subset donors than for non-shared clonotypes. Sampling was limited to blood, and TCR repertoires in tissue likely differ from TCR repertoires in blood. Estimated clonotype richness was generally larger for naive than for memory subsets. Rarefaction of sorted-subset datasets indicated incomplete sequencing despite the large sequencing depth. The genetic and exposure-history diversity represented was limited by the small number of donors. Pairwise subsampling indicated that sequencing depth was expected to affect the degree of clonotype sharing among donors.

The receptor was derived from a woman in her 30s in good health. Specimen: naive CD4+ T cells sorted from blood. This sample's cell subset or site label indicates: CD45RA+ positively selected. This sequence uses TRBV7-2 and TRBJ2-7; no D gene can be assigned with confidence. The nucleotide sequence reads TGTGCCAGCAGCTTGCGACACCCTACCCCCTACGAGCAGTACTTC. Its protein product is CASSLRHPTPYEQYF.